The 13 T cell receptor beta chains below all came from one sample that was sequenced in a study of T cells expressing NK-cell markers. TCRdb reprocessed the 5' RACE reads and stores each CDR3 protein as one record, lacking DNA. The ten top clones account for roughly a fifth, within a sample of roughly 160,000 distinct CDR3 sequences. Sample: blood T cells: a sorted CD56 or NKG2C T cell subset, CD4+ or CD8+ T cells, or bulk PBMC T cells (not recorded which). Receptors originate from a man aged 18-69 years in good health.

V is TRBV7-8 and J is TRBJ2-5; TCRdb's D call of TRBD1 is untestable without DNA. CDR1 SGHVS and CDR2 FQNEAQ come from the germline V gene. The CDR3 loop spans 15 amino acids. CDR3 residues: CASSVRDRSRETQYF.

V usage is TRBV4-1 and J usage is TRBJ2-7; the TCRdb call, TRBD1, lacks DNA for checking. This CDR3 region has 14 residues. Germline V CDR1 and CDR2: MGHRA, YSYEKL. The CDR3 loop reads CASSPRATTYEQYF.

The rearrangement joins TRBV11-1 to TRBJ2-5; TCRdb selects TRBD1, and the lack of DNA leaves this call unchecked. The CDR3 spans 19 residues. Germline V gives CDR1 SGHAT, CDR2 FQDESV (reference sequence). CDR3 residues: CASSLITVLEGQGQETQYF.

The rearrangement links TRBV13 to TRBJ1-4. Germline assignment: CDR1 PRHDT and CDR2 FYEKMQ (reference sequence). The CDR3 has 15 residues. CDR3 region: CASSARDSPSEKLFF.

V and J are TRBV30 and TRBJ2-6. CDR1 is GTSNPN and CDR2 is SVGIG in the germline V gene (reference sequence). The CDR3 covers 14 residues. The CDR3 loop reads CAWNTGSGANVLTF.

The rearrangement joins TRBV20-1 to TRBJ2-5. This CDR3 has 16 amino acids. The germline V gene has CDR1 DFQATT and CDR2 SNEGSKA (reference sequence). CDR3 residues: CSARGRPGLPQETQYF.

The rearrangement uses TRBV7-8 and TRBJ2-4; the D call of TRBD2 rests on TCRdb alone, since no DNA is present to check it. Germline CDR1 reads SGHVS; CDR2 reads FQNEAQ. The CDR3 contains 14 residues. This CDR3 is CASSPGLVGNIQYF.

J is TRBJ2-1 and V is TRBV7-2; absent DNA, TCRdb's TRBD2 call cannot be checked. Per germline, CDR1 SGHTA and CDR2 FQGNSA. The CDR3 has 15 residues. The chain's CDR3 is CASSHEGTSYNEQFF.

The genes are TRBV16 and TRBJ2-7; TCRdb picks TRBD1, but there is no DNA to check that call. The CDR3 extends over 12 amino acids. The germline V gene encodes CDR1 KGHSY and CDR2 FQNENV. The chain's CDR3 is CASSQGQVEQYF.

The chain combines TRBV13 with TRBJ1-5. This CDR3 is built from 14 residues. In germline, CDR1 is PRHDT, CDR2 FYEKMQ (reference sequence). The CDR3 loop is CASSYGEVYQPQHF.

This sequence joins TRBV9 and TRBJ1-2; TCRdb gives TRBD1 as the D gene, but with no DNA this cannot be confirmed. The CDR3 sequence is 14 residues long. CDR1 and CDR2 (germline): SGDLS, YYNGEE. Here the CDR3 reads CASSVNSGQNGYTF. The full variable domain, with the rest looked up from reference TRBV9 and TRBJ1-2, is DSGVTQTPKHLITATGQRVTLRCSPRSGDLSVYWYQQSLDQGLQFLIQYYNGEERAKGNILERFSAQQFPDLHSELNLSSLELGDSALYFCASSVNSGQNGYTFGSGTRLTVV.

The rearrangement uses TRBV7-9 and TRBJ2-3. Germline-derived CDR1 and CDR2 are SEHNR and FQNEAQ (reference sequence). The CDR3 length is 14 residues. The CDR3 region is CASSLDGYTDTQYF.

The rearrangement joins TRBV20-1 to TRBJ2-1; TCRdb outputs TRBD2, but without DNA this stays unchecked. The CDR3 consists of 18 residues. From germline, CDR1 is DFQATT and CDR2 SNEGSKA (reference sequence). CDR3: CSATPPGGLAGGAGVQFF.